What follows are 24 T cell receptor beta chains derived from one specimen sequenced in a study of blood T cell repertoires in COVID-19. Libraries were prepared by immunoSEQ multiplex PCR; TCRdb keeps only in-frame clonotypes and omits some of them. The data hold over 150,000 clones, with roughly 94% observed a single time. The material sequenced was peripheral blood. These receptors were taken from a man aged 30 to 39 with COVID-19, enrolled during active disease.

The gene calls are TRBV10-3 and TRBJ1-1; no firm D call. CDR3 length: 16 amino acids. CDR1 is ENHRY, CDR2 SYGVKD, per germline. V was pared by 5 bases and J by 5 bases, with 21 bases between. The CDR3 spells CAISNPGLVTGTEAFF. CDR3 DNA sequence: TGTGCCATCAGTAACCCGGGTCTCGTAACGGGAACTGAAGCTTTCTTT.

The DNA of the CDR3 is TGTGCCAGCAGCTTAACCCCCTCGACAGGGAATAATTCACCCCTCCACTTT. It codes for CASSLTPSTGNNSPLHF. The gene calls are TRBV7-9 and TRBJ1-6; 7 positions match TRBD1. From germline, CDR1 is SEHNR and CDR2 FQNEAQ (reference sequence). This CDR3 region has 17 residues. Trimming cost V 2 bases and J 5 bases; bases outside gene matches: 9.

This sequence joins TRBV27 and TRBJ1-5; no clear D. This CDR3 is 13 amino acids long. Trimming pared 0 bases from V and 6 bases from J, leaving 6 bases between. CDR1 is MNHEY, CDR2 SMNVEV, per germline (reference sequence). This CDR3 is CASSLSTGQPQHF. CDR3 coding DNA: TGTGCCAGCAGTTTATCTACCGGTCAGCCCCAGCATTTT.

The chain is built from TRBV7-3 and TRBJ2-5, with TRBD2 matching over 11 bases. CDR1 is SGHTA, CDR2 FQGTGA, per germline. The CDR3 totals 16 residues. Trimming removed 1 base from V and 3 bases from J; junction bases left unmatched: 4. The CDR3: CASSLMGTSGKETQYF. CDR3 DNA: TGTGCCAGCAGCTTAATGGGGACTAGCGGAAAAGAGACCCAGTACTTC.

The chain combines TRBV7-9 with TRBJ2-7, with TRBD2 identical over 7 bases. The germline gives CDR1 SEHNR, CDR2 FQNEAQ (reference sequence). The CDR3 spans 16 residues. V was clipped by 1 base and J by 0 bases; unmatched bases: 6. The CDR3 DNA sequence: TGTGCCAGCAGCTTAGGGCGGGGGATAATCTCCTACGAGCAGTACTTC. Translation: CASSLGRGIISYEQYF.

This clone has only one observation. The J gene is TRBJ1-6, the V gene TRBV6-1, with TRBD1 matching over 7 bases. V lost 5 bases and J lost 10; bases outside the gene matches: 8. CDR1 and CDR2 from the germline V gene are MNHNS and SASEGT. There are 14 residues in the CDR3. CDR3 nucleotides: TGTGCCAGCAGTTGGGGACAGACAAGATCACCCCTCCACTTT. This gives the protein CASSWGQTRSPLHF.

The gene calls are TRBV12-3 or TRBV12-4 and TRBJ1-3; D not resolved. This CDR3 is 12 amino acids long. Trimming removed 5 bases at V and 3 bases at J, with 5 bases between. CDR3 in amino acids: CASSDSGNTIYF. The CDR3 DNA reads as TGTGCCAGCAGTGATAGTGGAAACACCATATATTTT.

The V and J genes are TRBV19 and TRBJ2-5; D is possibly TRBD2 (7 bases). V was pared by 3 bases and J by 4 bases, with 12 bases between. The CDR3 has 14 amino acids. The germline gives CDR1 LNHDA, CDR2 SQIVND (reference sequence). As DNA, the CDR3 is TGTGCCAGTAGTATTGGTCGGGGGGCAGAGACCCAGTACTTC. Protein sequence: CASSIGRGAETQYF.

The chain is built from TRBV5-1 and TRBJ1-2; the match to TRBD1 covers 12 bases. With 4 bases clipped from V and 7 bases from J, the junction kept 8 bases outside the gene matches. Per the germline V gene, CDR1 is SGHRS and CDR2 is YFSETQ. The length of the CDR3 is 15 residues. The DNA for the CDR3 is TGCGCCAGCAGCGGCCCGGGACAGGGGGCACGTGGCTACACCTTC. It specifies CASSGPGQGARGYTF.

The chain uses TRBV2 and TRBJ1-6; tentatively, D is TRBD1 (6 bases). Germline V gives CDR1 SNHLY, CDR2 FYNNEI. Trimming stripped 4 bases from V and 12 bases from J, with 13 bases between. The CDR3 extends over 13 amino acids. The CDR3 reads CASSAGEGGPLHF. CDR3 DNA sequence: TGTGCCAGCAGTGCAGGGGAAGGGGGACCCCTCCACTTT.

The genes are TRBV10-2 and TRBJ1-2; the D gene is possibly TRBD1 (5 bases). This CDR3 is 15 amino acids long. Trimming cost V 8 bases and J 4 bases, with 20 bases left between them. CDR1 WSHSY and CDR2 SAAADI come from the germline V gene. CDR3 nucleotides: TGCGCCAGCTATCCGAGTGGGCAGGGTTCCTATGGCTACACCTTC. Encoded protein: CASYPSGQGSYGYTF.

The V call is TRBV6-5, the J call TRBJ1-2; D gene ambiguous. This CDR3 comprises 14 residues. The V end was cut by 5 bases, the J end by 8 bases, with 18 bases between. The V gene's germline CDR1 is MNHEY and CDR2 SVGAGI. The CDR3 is CASSQAGMEGGYTF. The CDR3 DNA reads TGTGCCAGCAGTCAGGCGGGGATGGAGGGAGGCTACACCTTC.

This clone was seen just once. CDR3 sequence: CASSPLAGGQETQYF. The DNA for the CDR3 is TGTGCCAGCAGCCCACTAGCGGGGGGGCAAGAGACCCAGTACTTC. This chain connects TRBV2 to TRBJ2-5, with 13 bases lining up with TRBD2. The CDR3 is 15 amino acids. Losses at the gene ends were 6 bases for V and 2 bases for J; bases not matched to a gene: 3. Germline CDR1 and CDR2: SNHLY and FYNNEI.

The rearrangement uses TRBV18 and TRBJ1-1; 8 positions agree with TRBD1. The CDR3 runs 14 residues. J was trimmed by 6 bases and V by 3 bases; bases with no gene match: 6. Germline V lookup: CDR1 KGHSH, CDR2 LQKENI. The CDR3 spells CASSPKQGEAEAFF. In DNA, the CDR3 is TGTGCCAGCTCACCGAAACAGGGGGAGGCTGAAGCTTTCTTT.

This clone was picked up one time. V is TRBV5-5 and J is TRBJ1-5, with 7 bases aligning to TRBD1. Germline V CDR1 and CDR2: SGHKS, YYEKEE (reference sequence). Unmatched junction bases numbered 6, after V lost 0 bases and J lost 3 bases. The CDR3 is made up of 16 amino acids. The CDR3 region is CASSLEATGNNQPQHF. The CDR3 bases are TGTGCCAGCAGCTTGGAAGCGACAGGGAACAATCAGCCCCAGCATTTT.

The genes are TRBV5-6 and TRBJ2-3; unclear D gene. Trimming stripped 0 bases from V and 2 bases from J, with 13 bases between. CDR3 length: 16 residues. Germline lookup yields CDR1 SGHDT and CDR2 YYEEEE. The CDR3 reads CASSLEGHGSTDTQYF. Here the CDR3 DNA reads TGTGCCAGCAGCTTGGAAGGTCACGGGTCCACAGATACGCAGTATTTT.

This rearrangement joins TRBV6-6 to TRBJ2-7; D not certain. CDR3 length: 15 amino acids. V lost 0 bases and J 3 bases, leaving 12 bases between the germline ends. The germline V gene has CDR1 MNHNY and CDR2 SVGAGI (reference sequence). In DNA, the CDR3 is TGTGCCAGCAGTTACTCCGACATATCCTACTACGAGCAGTACTTC. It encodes CASSYSDISYYEQYF.

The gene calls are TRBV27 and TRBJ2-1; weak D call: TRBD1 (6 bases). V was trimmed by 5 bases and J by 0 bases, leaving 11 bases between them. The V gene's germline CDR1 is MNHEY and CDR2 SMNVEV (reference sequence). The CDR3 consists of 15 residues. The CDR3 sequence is CASSKGQTSYNEQFF. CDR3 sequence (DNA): TGTGCCAGCAGTAAGGGACAAACCTCCTACAATGAGCAGTTCTTC.

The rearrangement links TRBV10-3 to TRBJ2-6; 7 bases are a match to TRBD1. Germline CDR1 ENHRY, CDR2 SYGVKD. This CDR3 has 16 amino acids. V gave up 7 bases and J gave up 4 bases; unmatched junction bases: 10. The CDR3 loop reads CAINKGALAGANVLTF. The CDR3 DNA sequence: TGTGCCATCAACAAGGGGGCGCTGGCCGGGGCCAACGTCCTGACTTTC.

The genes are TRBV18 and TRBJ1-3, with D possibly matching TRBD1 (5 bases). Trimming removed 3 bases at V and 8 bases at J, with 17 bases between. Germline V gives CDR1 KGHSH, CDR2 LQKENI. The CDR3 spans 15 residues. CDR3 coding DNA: TGTGCCAGCTCACCGGACACCTCTGGAAGAGACACCATATATTTT. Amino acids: CASSPDTSGRDTIYF.

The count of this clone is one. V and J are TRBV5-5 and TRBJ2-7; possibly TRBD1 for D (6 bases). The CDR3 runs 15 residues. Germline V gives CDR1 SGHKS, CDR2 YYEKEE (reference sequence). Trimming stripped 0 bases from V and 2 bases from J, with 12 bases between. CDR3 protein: CASSLARGTTYEQYF. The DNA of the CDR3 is TGTGCCAGCAGCTTGGCCAGGGGTACGACCTACGAGCAGTACTTC.

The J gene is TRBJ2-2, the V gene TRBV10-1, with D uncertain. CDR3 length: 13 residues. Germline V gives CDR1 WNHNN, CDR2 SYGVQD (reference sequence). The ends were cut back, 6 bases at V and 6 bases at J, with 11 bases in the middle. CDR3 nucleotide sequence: TGCGCCAGCAGCTCTGACACCCCCGGGGAGCTGTTTTTT. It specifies CASSSDTPGELFF.

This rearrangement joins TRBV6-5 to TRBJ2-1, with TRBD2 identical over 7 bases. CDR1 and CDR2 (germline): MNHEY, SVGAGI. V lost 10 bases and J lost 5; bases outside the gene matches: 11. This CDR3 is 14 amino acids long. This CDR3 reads CATLKRGDHNEQFF. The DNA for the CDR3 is TGTGCCACCTTAAAACGGGGGGACCACAATGAGCAGTTCTTC.

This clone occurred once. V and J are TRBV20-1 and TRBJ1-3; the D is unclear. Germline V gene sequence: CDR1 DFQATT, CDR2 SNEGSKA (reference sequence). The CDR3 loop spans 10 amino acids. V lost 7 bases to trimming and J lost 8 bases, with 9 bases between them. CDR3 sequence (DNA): TGCAGTGGTTTGGGAGACACCATATATTTT. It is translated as CSGLGDTIYF.